Listed here are 30 T cell receptor beta chains from one sample, sequenced in a study of radiation and T cells in renal cell carcinoma. Time point given: blood 2 weeks post-SBRT. Indicated treatment: 15 Gy SBRT to primary tumor, nephrectomy 4 weeks later. Sequenced by immunoSEQ multiplex PCR; TCRdb stores in-frame clones only, minus some. The sample records more than 100,000 clones, more than 75% being singletons. Source: blood, taken from a patient whose treatment included radiotherapy and nephrectomy. These receptors all come from a woman in her 70s with renal cell carcinoma.

V usage is TRBV30 and J usage is TRBJ2-3; D remains ambiguous. The CDR3 runs 13 residues. Germline V gene lookup returns CDR1 GTSNPN and CDR2 SVGIG (reference sequence). Deletions cut 0 bases from V and 2 bases from J, with 6 bases between. The CDR3 bases are TGTGCCTGGAGTGTTGAGACCACAGATACGCAGTATTTT. As protein: CAWSVETTDTQYF.

The chain combines TRBV30 with TRBJ2-2; D not resolved. V shed 1 base and J shed 0 bases, with 6 bases lying between them. CDR3 length: 14 residues. Germline-derived CDR1 and CDR2 are GTSNPN and SVGIG (reference sequence). The CDR3 is CAWSGTPNTGELFF. In nucleotides, the CDR3 is TGTGCCTGGAGTGGGACGCCGAACACCGGGGAGCTGTTTTTT.

This clone has only one observation. The chain uses TRBV6-5 and TRBJ1-1; D ambiguous. The CDR3 covers 13 residues. Looked up from germline, CDR1 is MNHEY and CDR2 is SVGAGI. The ends were cut back, 6 bases at V and 0 bases at J, with 8 bases in the middle. The CDR3 sequence is CASRLQVNTEAFF. The CDR3, as DNA: TGTGCCAGCAGGCTACAAGTGAACACTGAAGCTTTCTTT.

This sequence joins TRBV5-1 and TRBJ1-2, with D tentatively TRBD1 (5 bases). The V and J ends lost 0 bases and 8 bases respectively, with 14 bases between them. Germline CDR1 and CDR2: SGHRS and YFSETQ. The CDR3 contains 14 residues. CDR3 nucleotides: TGCGCCAGCAGCTTGGTACGGGCAGGGAAAGGCTACACCTTC. The encoded protein is CASSLVRAGKGYTF. The whole variable domain, filled in from reference TRBV5-1 and TRBJ1-2, reads KAGVTQTPRYLIKTRGQQVTLSCSPISGHRSVSWYQQTPGQGLQFLFEYFSETQRNKGNFPGRFSGRQFSNSRSEMNVSTLELGDSALYLCASSLVRAGKGYTFGSGTRLTVV.

This chain joins TRBV5-8 and TRBJ1-6; TRBD1 agrees at 7 bases. Unmatched junction bases numbered 6, after V lost 3 bases and J lost 6 bases. The CDR3 covers 15 residues. Per germline, CDR1 SGHTS and CDR2 YDEGEE. The CDR3 protein is CASSYRTGPNSPLHF. CDR3 nucleotide sequence: TGTGCCAGCAGCTACAGGACAGGCCCTAATTCACCCCTCCACTTT.

As regards this clone: Distinct nucleotide sequences in the sample also encode this CDR3. J is TRBJ1-5 and V is TRBV19; D is ambiguous. The CDR3 has 16 amino acids. In germline, CDR1 is LNHDA, CDR2 SQIVND (reference sequence). V lost 5 bases and J 0 bases, leaving 14 bases between the germline ends. The CDR3 coding sequence is TGTGCCAGTAGTCCCCTGGTGGGGTCTAGCAATCAGCCCCAGCATTTT. It codes for CASSPLVGSSNQPQHF. Variable domain in full (rest from reference TRBV19 and TRBJ1-5): DGGITQSPKYLFRKEGQNVTLSCEQNLNHDAMYWYRQDPGQGLRLIYYSQIVNDFQKGDIAEGYSVSREKKESFPLTVTSAQKNPTAFYLCASSPLVGSSNQPQHFGDGTRLSIL.

The chain is built from TRBV10-3 and TRBJ1-2, with D possibly matching TRBD1 (5 bases). The CDR3 has 12 amino acids. Trimming took 10 bases from V and 2 from J, leaving 11 bases between them. Looked up from germline, CDR1 is ENHRY and CDR2 is SYGVKD. CDR3 protein: CANRDSNYGYTF. CDR3 nucleotides: TGTGCCAACCGGGACTCCAACTATGGCTACACCTTC.

This chain joins TRBV5-4 and TRBJ1-4; 9 nucleotides align to TRBD1. Germline V gene sequence: CDR1 SGHNT, CDR2 YYREEE (reference sequence). The CDR3 runs to 15 residues. Trimming at V came to 4 bases and at J to 7 bases, leaving 8 bases not matched to a gene. CDR3 in DNA: TGTGCCAGCAGCGCAGGACAGGGGCTAGGTGAAAAACTGTTTTTT. Translating gives CASSAGQGLGEKLFF.

The V gene is TRBV19, the J gene TRBJ2-4; 7 nucleotides agree with TRBD1. Germline values: CDR1 LNHDA, CDR2 SQIVND (reference sequence). V lost 1 base and J lost 2; bases outside the gene matches: 5. The CDR3 is 16 amino acids. This CDR3 is CASSIGGGPTKNIQYF. Written as DNA, the CDR3 is TGTGCCAGTAGTATAGGAGGGGGCCCTACCAAAAACATTCAGTACTTC.

The chain combines TRBV27 with TRBJ2-7, with D possibly TRBD1 on 6 matching bases. V shed 0 bases and J shed 4 bases, with 19 bases lying between them. The CDR3 runs to 17 residues. From germline, CDR1 is MNHEY and CDR2 SMNVEV (reference sequence). The CDR3 here is CASSLSGGVKTAYEQYF. Written as DNA, the CDR3 is TGTGCCAGCAGTTTATCAGGGGGAGTGAAAACGGCTTACGAGCAGTACTTC.

The rearrangement links TRBV14 to TRBJ1-5; D gene ambiguous. Germline CDR1 is SGHDN and CDR2 is FVKESK. V lost 1 base to trimming and J lost 4 bases, with 5 bases between them. The CDR3 spans 13 residues. CDR3 loop: CASSQARNQPQHF. Here the CDR3 DNA reads TGTGCCAGCAGCCAAGCCAGAAATCAGCCCCAGCATTTT. The full variable domain, rest sourced from reference TRBV14 and TRBJ1-5, is EAGVTQFPSHSVIEKGQTVTLRCDPISGHDNLYWYRRVMGKEIKFLLHFVKESKQDESGMPNNRFLAERTGGTYSTLKVQPAELEDSGVYFCASSQARNQPQHFGDGTRLSIL.

The V and J genes are TRBV5-6 and TRBJ1-1, with unresolved D. V was cut by 1 base and J by 2 bases, with 9 bases left in between. The CDR3 extends over 14 amino acids. Germline V gene data show CDR1 as SGHDT and CDR2 as YYEEEE. The CDR3 sequence: CASSLWQVNTEAFF. In nucleotides, the CDR3 is TGTGCCAGCAGCTTGTGGCAGGTTAACACTGAAGCTTTCTTT.

This chain links TRBV5-5 with TRBJ2-1, with 16 bases that match TRBD2. This CDR3 has 18 amino acids. V lost 3 bases, J lost 7 bases, and 10 bases stayed unmatched. Germline CDR1 is SGHKS and CDR2 is YYEKEE (reference sequence). The CDR3, as DNA: TGTGCCAGCAGCTCTCAGGGACTAGCGGGGGGGCCTTGGAATGAGCAGTTCTTC. Its protein product is CASSSQGLAGGPWNEQFF. The full variable domain, its missing parts supplied by reference TRBV5-5 and TRBJ2-1, is DAGVTQSPTHLIKTRGQQVTLRCSPISGHKSVSWYQQVLGQGPQFIFQYYEKEERGRGNFPDRFSARQFPNYSSELNVNALLLGDSALYLCASSSQGLAGGPWNEQFFGPGTRLTVL.

The chain has TRBV7-2 and TRBJ1-1, with no clear D. The CDR3 loop spans 14 amino acids. V gave up 3 bases and J gave up 4 bases, with 12 bases separating them. Per the germline V gene, CDR1 is SGHTA and CDR2 is FQGNSA. CDR3 in DNA: TGTGCCAGCAGCTTGGGCGGGCGCCCCACTGAAGCTTTCTTT. Encoded protein: CASSLGGRPTEAFF.

This CDR3 is CASSRLVGGGGYDEQFF. DNA for the CDR3: TGCGCCAGCAGCCGCCTGGTCGGGGGGGGCGGATATGATGAGCAGTTCTTC. V is TRBV5-1 and J is TRBJ2-1; 8 nucleotides agree with TRBD2. V lost 4 bases, J lost 8 bases, and 17 bases stayed unmatched. Germline lookup yields CDR1 SGHRS and CDR2 YFSETQ. This CDR3 is built from 17 residues. Complete variable domain (other parts from reference TRBV5-1 and TRBJ2-1): KAGVTQTPRYLIKTRGQQVTLSCSPISGHRSVSWYQQTPGQGLQFLFEYFSETQRNKGNFPGRFSGRQFSNSRSEMNVSTLELGDSALYLCASSRLVGGGGYDEQFFGPGTRLTVL.

The chain has TRBV28 and TRBJ2-7, with a tentative D call TRBD2 (6 bases). Trimming removed 6 bases from V and 2 bases from J, with 14 bases in between. This CDR3 region has 14 residues. Germline-derived CDR1 and CDR2 are MDHEN and SYDVKM. CDR3 in DNA: TGTGCCAGCAGGCCTCCGGGAGCTACCTACGAGCAGTACTTC. It yields the protein CASRPPGATYEQYF. Full variable domain (missing parts from reference TRBV28 and TRBJ2-7): DVKVTQSSRYLVKRTGEKVFLECVQDMDHENMFWYRQDPGLGLRLIYFSYDVKMKEKGDIPEGYSVSREKKERFSLILESASTNQTSMYLCASRPPGATYEQYFGPGTRLTVT.

CDR3 sequence: CASSSSGFGRNTEAFF. As DNA, the CDR3 is TGTGCCAGCAGCTCCTCCGGGTTTGGTAGAAACACTGAAGCTTTCTTT. The chain recombines TRBV5-6 with TRBJ1-1; D is unclear. CDR1 is SGHDT, CDR2 YYEEEE, per germline. This CDR3 is 16 amino acids long. V lost 3 bases to trimming and J lost 2 bases, with 17 bases between them.

CDR3 sequence: CASSLALGQGSGNTIYF. CDR3 DNA: TGCGCCAGCAGCTTGGCCCTAGGGCAGGGCTCTGGAAACACCATATATTTT. The chain couples TRBV5-1 to TRBJ1-3, with TRBD1 as a possible D gene (5 bases). There are 17 residues in the CDR3. Trimming removed 0 bases from V and 0 bases from J, with 13 bases in between. CDR1 and CDR2 from the germline V gene are SGHRS and YFSETQ.

This clone occurred once. This sequence joins TRBV11-3 and TRBJ2-2, with no clear D. V was pared by 1 base and J by 5 bases, with 8 bases between. Germline CDR1 reads SGHNT; CDR2 reads YENEEA. The CDR3 is 14 residues long. The CDR3 DNA reads as TGTGCCAGCAGCTTAGTACGGAGAACCGGGGAGCTGTTTTTT. Protein sequence: CASSLVRRTGELFF.

This chain joins TRBV5-1 and TRBJ1-1; 7 bases agree with TRBD1. Germline CDR1 and CDR2: SGHRS and YFSETQ. This CDR3 comprises 15 residues. Germline trimming cut 2 bases from V and 4 bases from J; bases unmatched to any gene: 8. In DNA, the CDR3 is TGCGCCAGCAGCTTTACTGGAACAGGGGCCACTGAAGCTTTCTTT. Residues: CASSFTGTGATEAFF.

The chain combines TRBV19 with TRBJ2-2; D perhaps matches TRBD1 (5 bases). CDR3 length: 16 amino acids. V dropped 3 bases and J dropped 0 bases, with 11 bases sitting between them. The germline V gene has CDR1 LNHDA and CDR2 SQIVND (reference sequence). CDR3: CASSISGQPNTGELFF. Here the CDR3 DNA reads TGTGCCAGTAGTATCTCAGGACAACCGAACACCGGGGAGCTGTTTTTT.

The CDR3 spells CASRETGGKIGELFF. CDR3 in DNA: TGTGCCAGTAGGGAGACGGGGGGTAAGATCGGGGAGCTGTTTTTT. This chain uses TRBV19 with TRBJ2-2, with 7 nucleotides matching TRBD2. There are 15 residues in the CDR3. With V trimmed by 6 bases and J by 7 bases, 11 bases remained unmatched. Germline V gene data show CDR1 as LNHDA and CDR2 as SQIVND (reference sequence).

The chain carries TRBV28 and TRBJ2-7; TRBD2 matches at 7 bases. The V gene end was trimmed by 2 bases and the J gene end by 6 bases; junction bases not matched to a gene: 7. From germline, CDR1 is MDHEN and CDR2 SYDVKM. The CDR3 totals 14 residues. The chain's CDR3 is CASSLDFTGGEQYF. CDR3 DNA: TGTGCCAGCAGTTTAGACTTCACGGGAGGCGAGCAGTACTTC.

This chain links TRBV5-4 with TRBJ2-2; TRBD1 matches at 8 bases. Looked up from germline, CDR1 is SGHNT and CDR2 is YYREEE (reference sequence). The CDR3 covers 16 residues. Unmatched junction bases numbered 9, after V lost 4 bases and J lost 4 bases. CDR3 nucleotide sequence: TGTGCCAGCAGCCCCCCAGGGGGCGCAGGCACCGGGGAGCTGTTTTTT. Translating gives CASSPPGGAGTGELFF.

The gene calls are TRBV7-9 and TRBJ1-2; a weak D match, TRBD1 (6 bases). The CDR3 runs to 13 residues. Trimming removed 4 bases at V and 2 bases at J, with 8 bases between. Per germline, CDR1 SEHNR and CDR2 FQNEAQ (reference sequence). CDR3 coding DNA: TGTGCCAGCAGCTCCGGACAGAACTATGGCTACACCTTC. Translated, it gives CASSSGQNYGYTF.

The rearrangement uses TRBV29-1 and TRBJ2-2; 8 bases agree with TRBD2. CDR3 length: 15 residues. Germline trimming cut 2 bases from V and 5 bases from J; bases unmatched to any gene: 7. Germline loops: CDR1 SQVTM, CDR2 ANQGSEA. This chain's CDR3 is CSVEPTGGRTGELFF. The DNA of the CDR3 is TGCAGCGTTGAACCGACGGGGGGGCGAACCGGGGAGCTGTTTTTT.

The gene calls are TRBV6-6 and TRBJ1-6, with D possibly TRBD1 on 5 matching bases. The CDR3 contains 16 residues. CDR1 and CDR2 (germline): MNHNY, SVGAGI (reference sequence). Trimming removed 5 bases from V and 10 bases from J, with 21 bases in between. The CDR3 DNA sequence: TGTGCCAGCAGTCCCAAGGGACGCCTTCTCGGGTCACCCCTCCACTTT. Its translation: CASSPKGRLLGSPLHF.

This clone was detected only a few times. The chain combines TRBV27 with TRBJ1-5; TRBD1 matches 7 bases. Germline CDR1 MNHEY, CDR2 SMNVEV (reference sequence). The CDR3 has 13 amino acids. V trimming: 5 bases; J trimming: 16 bases; junction bases outside the gene matches: 14. CDR3 region: CASSPTPDRWRHF. The CDR3 region has the DNA TGTGCCAGCAGTCCTACTCCGGACAGGTGGCGTCATTTT.

This clone was detected only once. The chain carries TRBV28 and TRBJ2-7, with D hard to call. The CDR3 extends over 13 amino acids. V was shortened by 6 bases and J by 0 bases, with 9 bases between the two germline ends. Germline CDR1 MDHEN, CDR2 SYDVKM. Written as DNA, the CDR3 is TGTGCCAGCAGGATAGATAGCTCCTACGAGCAGTACTTC. Its translation is CASRIDSSYEQYF.

V is TRBV5-1 and J is TRBJ1-4; 8 bases line up with TRBD1. V shed 4 bases, J shed 2 bases, and the junction held 10 bases outside the gene matches. CDR3 length equals 17 residues. The germline CDR1 and CDR2 sequences are SGHRS and YFSETQ. The CDR3 sequence: CASSRTGQGSTNEKLFF. Written as DNA, the CDR3 is TGCGCCAGCAGCCGGACCGGACAGGGAAGTACTAATGAAAAACTGTTTTTT.